This TCR beta chain emerged from a study of T cell repertoires and Cas9 in healthy adults. Study-wide context: Characterization of SpCas9-reactive CD4 and CD8 T cells covered multi-effector potency, cytotoxicity and lineage.

V lost 5 bases and J 6 bases, leaving 13 bases between the germline ends. Germline CDR1 reads MNHEY; CDR2 reads SMNVEV (reference sequence). This CDR3 spans 13 amino acids. Study results and caveats: In vitro, SpCas9-reactive Tregs were reported to curb effector T cell proliferation and function.

TCRdb's copy holds only in-frame clones and misses some; the assay was immunoSEQ multiplex PCR. The sample includes about 13,000 clones, roughly nine tenths of them seen just once. A word on this clone: Its antigen is currently unknown.

The material sequenced was Tregs (CD4+, CD25+, CD127-, CD137-, CD154-) from PBMCs; culture status not recorded. The origin of this receptor is a human donor in good health. The rearrangement joins TRBV27 to TRBJ1-1; D call uncertain. CDR3: CASSTPQLSEAFF. The CDR3 nucleotides are TGTGCCAGCAGTACCCCACAATTGTCTGAAGCTTTCTTT.